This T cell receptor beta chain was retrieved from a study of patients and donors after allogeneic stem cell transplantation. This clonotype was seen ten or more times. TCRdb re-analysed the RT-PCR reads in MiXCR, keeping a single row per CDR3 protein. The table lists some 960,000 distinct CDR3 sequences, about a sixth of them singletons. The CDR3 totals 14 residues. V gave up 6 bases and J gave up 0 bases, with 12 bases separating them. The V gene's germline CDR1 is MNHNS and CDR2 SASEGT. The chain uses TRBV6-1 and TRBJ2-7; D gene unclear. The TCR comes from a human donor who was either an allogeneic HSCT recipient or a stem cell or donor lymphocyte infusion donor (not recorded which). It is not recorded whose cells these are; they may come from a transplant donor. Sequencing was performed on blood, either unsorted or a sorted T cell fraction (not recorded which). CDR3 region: CASRRTASSYEQYF. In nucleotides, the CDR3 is TGTGCCAGCAGACGGACCGCGAGCTCCTACGAGCAGTACTTC.